Listed below are T cell receptor beta chains from one sample, sequenced in a study of CD8 T cells in Susac syndrome. One entry per CDR3 protein, called by TCRdb with MiXCR from the immunoSEQ multiplex PCR reads. The profile shows approximately 200,000 distinct CDR3 sequences, 92% of them singletons. Sequenced material: CD8+ T cells from PBMCs. Receptors were obtained from a human donor with multiple sclerosis. CDR3s include the opening cysteine and the closing phenylalanine or tryptophan. Each record gives: V gene, D gene, CDR3 protein. The D gene is left open where the match is weak.

V: TRBV9
D: NA
CDR3: CASSAGNYEQYF

V: TRBV27
D: NA
CDR3: CASGSGVSDTQYF

V: TRBV27
D: NA
CDR3: CASSPRQLNQPQHF

V: TRBV29-1
D: TRBD2
CDR3: CSVGGLAGLRGNEQFF

V: TRBV9
D: TRBD2
CDR3: CASSVGWLAGGANTGELFF

V: TRBV7-8
D: NA
CDR3: CASSPEVIQRTYGYTF

V: TRBV7-8
D: NA
CDR3: CASSLGQREQFF

V: TRBV7-8
D: NA
CDR3: CASSLVAGPYEQYF

V: TRBV5-4
D: NA
CDR3: CASSLSRGVDYGYTF

V: TRBV27
D: NA
CDR3: CASSLSWGETQYF